This TCR beta chain was identified during a study of identical twins. Study-wide points: For out-of-frame alpha sequences shared by twins, low generation probability was in excess. Fewer insertions marked abundant cord blood beta clonotypes; young adult naive trended weakly, memory not at all.

TCRdb ran MiXCR on the 5' RACE reads and lists one entry per CDR3 protein. This sample carries around 250,000 distinct CDR3 sequences, about 9% of them seen once, and the ten largest clones take less than 4%. Notes on this clonotype: Antigen unknown.

The germline gives CDR1 SGHRS, CDR2 YFSETQ. The CDR3 has 15 amino acids. V was shortened by 4 bases and J by 1 base, with 12 bases between the two germline ends. Another study also made use of these data, one on yellow fever vaccine responses in identical twins.

Sequenced sample: CD8+ T cells sorted from blood. The TCR sequence derives from a woman in her late teens or twenties in good health. This rearrangement joins TRBV5-1 to TRBJ2-1; D possibly corresponds to TRBD1 (6 bases). The CDR3 bases are TGCGCCAGCAGCCTCACAGGGAATTCCTACAATGAGCAGTTCTTC. It yields the protein CASSLTGNSYNEQFF.